The text below deals with one T cell receptor beta chain. Antigen specificity is unknown. This sample was taken from a study of blood T cells in healthy people across ages. Study-wide findings and caveats: Age brought a roughly linear fall in TCR beta diversity measured per million T cells.

Each sample had at least 6.5 million PBMCs isolated. Combining a sample-barcoded 5' primer with a J-beta primer mix, a second PCR ran for 7 to 11 cycles. One entry per CDR3 protein results from TCRdb running MiXCR on the 5' RACE reads. The sample has roughly 1,800,000 distinct CDR3 sequences, roughly 49% seen once. V was cut by 8 bases and J by 3 bases, with 12 bases left in between. Germline-derived CDR1 and CDR2 are SGHRS and YFSETQ. There are 12 residues in the CDR3. J is TRBJ2-7 and V is TRBV5-1; a weak D match, TRBD1 (6 bases). The sequenced sample consisted of blood. This receptor was obtained from a woman aged 40 to 50 in good health. The CDR3 DNA reads as TGCGCCAGAGGGGGACACTACTACGAGCAGTACTTC. Translation gives CARGGHYYEQYF.